This T cell receptor beta chain was documented in a study of Graves' ophthalmopathy and Graves' hyperthyroidism. Background on the study: Peripheral blood was gathered at first diagnosis, ahead of any treatment whatsoever.

With a duration under 3 months, ophthalmopathy in the donors showed moderate-to-severe activity, CAS ≥3 and NOSPECS ≥4. Clinical symptoms, serum thyroxine, TRAb, thyroid ultrasound and orbital computed tomography formed the basis of diagnosis. This clonotype came up a few times. TCR beta CDR3 amplification used RNA transcripts. Investigators did first-round RT-PCR with HTBI primers, then second-round multiplex PCR. TCRdb fed the multiplex PCR reads into MiXCR, producing one record per CDR3 protein. The sample contains 650,000 to 900,000 distinct CDR3 sequences, 40% of which appear only once. Germline CDR1 reads SEHNR; CDR2 reads FQNEAQ (reference sequence). The CDR3 spans 15 residues. The V and J ends lost 4 bases and 5 bases respectively, with 17 bases between them.

The rearrangement joins TRBV7-9 to TRBJ1-1; a weak D match, TRBD1 (5 bases). The sample taken for sequencing was peripheral blood. This receptor was identified in an adult man with Graves' ophthalmopathy. CDR3 amino acids: CASSYPVGGRTEAFF. The CDR3 coding sequence is TGTGCCAGCAGCTACCCCGTGGGGGGAAGAACTGAAGCTTTCTTT.